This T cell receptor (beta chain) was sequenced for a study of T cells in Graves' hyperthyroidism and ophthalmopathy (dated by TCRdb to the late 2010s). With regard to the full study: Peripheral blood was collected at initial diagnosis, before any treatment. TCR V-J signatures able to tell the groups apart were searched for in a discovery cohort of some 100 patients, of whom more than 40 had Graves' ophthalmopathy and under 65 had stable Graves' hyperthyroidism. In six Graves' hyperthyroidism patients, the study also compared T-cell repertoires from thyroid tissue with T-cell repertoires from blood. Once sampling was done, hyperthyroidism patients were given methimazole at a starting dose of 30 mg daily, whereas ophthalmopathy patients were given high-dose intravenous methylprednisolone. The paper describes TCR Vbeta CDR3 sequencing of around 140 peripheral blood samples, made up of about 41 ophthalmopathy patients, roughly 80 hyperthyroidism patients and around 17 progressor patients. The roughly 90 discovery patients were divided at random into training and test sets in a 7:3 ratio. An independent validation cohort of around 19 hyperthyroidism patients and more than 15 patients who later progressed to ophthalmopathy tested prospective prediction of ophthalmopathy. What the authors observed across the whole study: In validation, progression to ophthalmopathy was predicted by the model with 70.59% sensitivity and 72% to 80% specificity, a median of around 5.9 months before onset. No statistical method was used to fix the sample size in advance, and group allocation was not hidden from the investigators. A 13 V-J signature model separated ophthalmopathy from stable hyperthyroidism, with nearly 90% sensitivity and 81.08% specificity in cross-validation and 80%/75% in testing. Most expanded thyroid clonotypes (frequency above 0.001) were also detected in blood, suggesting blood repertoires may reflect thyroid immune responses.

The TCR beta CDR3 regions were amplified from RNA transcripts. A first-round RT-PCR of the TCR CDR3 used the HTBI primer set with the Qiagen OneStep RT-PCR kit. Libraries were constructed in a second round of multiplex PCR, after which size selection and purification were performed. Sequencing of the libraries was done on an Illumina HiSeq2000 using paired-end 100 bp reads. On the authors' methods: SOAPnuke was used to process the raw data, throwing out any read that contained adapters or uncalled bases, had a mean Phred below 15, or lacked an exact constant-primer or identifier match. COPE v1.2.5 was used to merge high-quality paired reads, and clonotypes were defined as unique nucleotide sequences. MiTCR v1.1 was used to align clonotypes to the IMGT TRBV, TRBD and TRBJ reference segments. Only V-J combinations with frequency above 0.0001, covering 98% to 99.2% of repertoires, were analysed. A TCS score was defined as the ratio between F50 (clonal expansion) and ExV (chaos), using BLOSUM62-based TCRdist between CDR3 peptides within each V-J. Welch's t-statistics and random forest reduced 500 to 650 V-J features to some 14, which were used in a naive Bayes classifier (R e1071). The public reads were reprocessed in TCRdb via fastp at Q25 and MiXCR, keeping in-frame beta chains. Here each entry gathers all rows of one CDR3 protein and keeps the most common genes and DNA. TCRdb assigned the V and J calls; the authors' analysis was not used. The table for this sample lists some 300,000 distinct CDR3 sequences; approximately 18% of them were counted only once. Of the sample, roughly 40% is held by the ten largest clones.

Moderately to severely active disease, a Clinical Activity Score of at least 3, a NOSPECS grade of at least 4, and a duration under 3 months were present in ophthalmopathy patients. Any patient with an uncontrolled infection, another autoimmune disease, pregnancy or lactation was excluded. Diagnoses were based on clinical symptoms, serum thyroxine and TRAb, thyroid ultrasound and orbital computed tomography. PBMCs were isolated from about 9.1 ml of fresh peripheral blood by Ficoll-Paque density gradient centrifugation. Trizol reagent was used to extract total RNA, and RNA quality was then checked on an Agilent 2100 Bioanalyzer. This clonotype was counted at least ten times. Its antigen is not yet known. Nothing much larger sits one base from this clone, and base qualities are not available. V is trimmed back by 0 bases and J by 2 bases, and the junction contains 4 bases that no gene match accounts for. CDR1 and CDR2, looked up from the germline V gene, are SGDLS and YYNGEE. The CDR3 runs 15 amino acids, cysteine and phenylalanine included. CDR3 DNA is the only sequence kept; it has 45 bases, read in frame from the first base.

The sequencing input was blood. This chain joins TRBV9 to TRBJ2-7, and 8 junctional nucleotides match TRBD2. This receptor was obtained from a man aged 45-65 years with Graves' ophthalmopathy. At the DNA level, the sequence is TGTGCCAGCAGCGTAGGACTAGCGCTGACCTACGAGCAGTACTTC. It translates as CASSVGLALTYEQYF.